The 23 T cell receptor beta chains presented below share a single source sample, sequenced in a study of monozygotic twins with inflammatory bowel disease. No DNA is given; TCRdb re-called the 5' RACE reads and lists each CDR3 protein once. This table holds fewer than 450,000 distinct CDR3 sequences. The sequencing input was blood. The receptors stem from a human donor with ulcerative colitis or Crohn's disease, or a healthy co-twin of an affected twin (not recorded which).

This chain links TRBV7-2 with TRBJ2-3; TCRdb returns TRBD1, unconfirmable since there is no DNA. This CDR3 is built from 14 residues. Germline assignment: CDR1 SGHTA and CDR2 FQGNSA. CDR3 sequence reads: CASSRDREPDTQYF. The entire variable domain, with the rest obtained from reference TRBV7-2 and TRBJ2-3, is as follows: GAGVSQSPSNKVTEKGKDVELRCDPISGHTALYWYRQSLGQGLEFLIYFQGNSAPDKSGLPSDRFSAERTGGSVSTLTIQRTQQEDSAVYLCASSRDREPDTQYFGPGTRLTVL.

V and J are TRBV30 and TRBJ1-2; the TCRdb call, TRBD1, lacks DNA for checking. Germline CDR1 is GTSNPN and CDR2 is SVGIG (reference sequence). The CDR3 consists of 12 residues. The CDR3 reads CAWSNSPYGYTF.

The genes are TRBV9 and TRBJ2-5; TCRdb picks TRBD1, but there is no DNA to check that call. The length of the CDR3 is 14 residues. Germline V lookup: CDR1 SGDLS, CDR2 YYNGEE. The CDR3 protein is CASTRGALRETQYF.

The rearrangement joins TRBV6-5 to TRBJ1-2; TCRdb calls TRBD1, which cannot be checked without DNA. Germline CDR1 and CDR2: MNHEY and SVGAGI. The CDR3 length is 13 residues. CDR3 amino acids: CASRPPHGYGYTF.

V is TRBV5-1 and J is TRBJ2-3. The CDR3 runs to 13 residues. Germline-derived CDR1 and CDR2 are SGHRS and YFSETQ. CDR3 amino acids: CASSFIGTDTQYF.

The J gene is TRBJ2-1, the V gene TRBV5-6; as DNA is missing, the TRBD1 call by TCRdb cannot be tested. The CDR3 length is 18 residues. Germline loops: CDR1 SGHDT, CDR2 YYEEEE. The CDR3 loop reads CASSLAFRGGVSYNEQFF.

The rearrangement uses TRBV5-1 and TRBJ1-4; TCRdb gives TRBD1 as the D gene, but with no DNA this cannot be confirmed. Germline CDR1 reads SGHRS; CDR2 reads YFSETQ. The CDR3 extends over 16 amino acids. CDR3 region: CASSPDRVGTNEKLFF.

V usage is TRBV7-2 and J usage is TRBJ2-7. The CDR3 extends over 15 amino acids. CDR1 and CDR2 from the germline V gene are SGHTA and FQGNSA. The CDR3 sequence: CASSSPLQRTYEQYF.

This rearrangement joins TRBV30 to TRBJ1-6; without DNA, the TCRdb call of TRBD1 cannot be checked. The CDR3 is 15 amino acids. CDR1 is GTSNPN and CDR2 is SVGIG in the germline V gene (reference sequence). Here the CDR3 reads CAWSDGTGNNSPLHF.

This chain links TRBV11-2 with TRBJ2-1; there is no DNA to check the TCRdb D call of TRBD2. Germline CDR1 reads SGHAT; CDR2 reads FQNNGV. The CDR3 loop spans 15 amino acids. CDR3 sequence reads: CASSLLGTSYNEQFF. Using reference TRBV11-2 and TRBJ2-1 for the parts outside the CDR3, the full variable domain is EAGVAQSPRYKIIEKRQSVAFWCNPISGHATLYWYQQILGQGPKLLIQFQNNGVVDDSQLPKDRFSAERLKGVDSTLKIQPAKLEDSAVYLCASSLLGTSYNEQFFGPGTRLTVL.

V and J are TRBV20-1 and TRBJ2-1; absent DNA, TCRdb's TRBD2 call cannot be checked. Germline V lookup: CDR1 DFQATT, CDR2 SNEGSKA (reference sequence). The length of the CDR3 is 19 residues. CDR3 amino acids: CSALGLAGATSKARNEQFF.

The rearrangement uses TRBV25-1 and TRBJ1-2; the D call from TCRdb, TRBD1, cannot be confirmed without DNA. Germline CDR1 is MGHDK and CDR2 is SYGVNS. The CDR3 is made up of 13 amino acids. CDR3: CASTSDRGRGYSF.

CDR3 protein: CATHGPSEHTEAFF. The chain has TRBV10-3 and TRBJ1-1. The CDR3 sequence is 14 residues long. Per germline, CDR1 ENHRY and CDR2 SYGVKD.

The gene calls are TRBV7-3 and TRBJ1-6; TCRdb selects TRBD1, and the lack of DNA leaves this call unchecked. The CDR3 is made up of 15 amino acids. The germline gives CDR1 SGHTA, CDR2 FQGTGA. The CDR3 here is CASSHGDRGNSPLHF.

The genes are TRBV5-1 and TRBJ2-3; TCRdb's D call, TRBD2, is unchecked because there is no DNA. In germline, CDR1 is SGHRS, CDR2 YFSETQ. This CDR3 spans 15 amino acids. This CDR3 reads CASSVTSGSTDTQYF.

V usage is TRBV28 and J usage is TRBJ1-5; TCRdb lists TRBD1, though no DNA is available to test this call. Per the germline V gene, CDR1 is MDHEN and CDR2 is SYDVKM. The CDR3 spans 16 residues. CDR3: CASRTMTVYSNQPQHF.

The chain uses TRBV20-1 and TRBJ2-1; TCRdb's D call of TRBD2 is untestable without DNA. The V gene's germline CDR1 is DFQATT and CDR2 SNEGSKA (reference sequence). The CDR3 extends over 14 amino acids. The CDR3 spells CSARDGGGADEQFF.

V usage is TRBV28 and J usage is TRBJ2-5; TCRdb selects TRBD1, and the lack of DNA leaves this call unchecked. Germline CDR1 and CDR2: MDHEN and SYDVKM. CDR3 size: 13 residues. CDR3: CASSLPVSVTQYF.

The chain combines TRBV9 with TRBJ2-7; TCRdb returns TRBD1, unconfirmable since there is no DNA. The CDR3 covers 15 residues. The germline V gene has CDR1 SGDLS and CDR2 YYNGEE. The CDR3 spells CASSVGGRSGYEQYF.

The chain employs TRBV7-2 and TRBJ2-5; the TCRdb D gene call, TRBD2, has no DNA to confirm it. CDR1 SGHTA and CDR2 FQGNSA come from the germline V gene. This CDR3 is built from 13 residues. CDR3 sequence: CASSLVREETQYF.

This chain uses TRBV6-5 with TRBJ2-5; TCRdb lists TRBD1, though no DNA is available to test this call. This CDR3 is built from 14 residues. From germline, CDR1 is MNHEY and CDR2 SVGAGI. The CDR3 region is CASSYLARGETQYF.

The chain is built from TRBV7-2 and TRBJ2-3; TCRdb's D gene call, TRBD1, goes unchecked for lack of DNA. The length of the CDR3 is 14 residues. CDR1 is SGHTA and CDR2 is FQGNSA in the germline V gene. This chain's CDR3 is CASRPAGTGDTQYF.

J is TRBJ2-1 and V is TRBV13; the D call from TCRdb, TRBD2, cannot be confirmed without DNA. The germline V gene encodes CDR1 PRHDT and CDR2 FYEKMQ (reference sequence). The length of the CDR3 is 14 residues. This chain's CDR3 is CASPGEGLYNEQFF.